The clone carrying this T cell receptor beta chain was counted many times. The antigen remains undetermined. In the source study's methods: The authors used CDR3 differences across clinicopathological groups to build a distant-metastasis classifier for papillary thyroid cancer. TCRdb reprocessed the PCR reads via MiXCR. TCRdb assigned the V and J calls; the authors' analysis was not used. Among around 26,000 clones listed, under 15% were seen once. Each patient came to thyroid surgery without any prior treatment (of any kind). The source of the sample is a study of metastatic and nonmetastatic thyroid tumors. Study in general: It was across blood and tumor or nodule tissue from malignant and benign thyroid patients that repertoires were compared. The study's findings and limits: As reported, TCR beta diversity in blood and tumor was significantly higher in malignant thyroid tumors than in benign nodules.

Germline CDR1 SGHDT, CDR2 YYEEEE. The CDR3 covers 15 residues. V gave up 2 bases and J gave up 0 bases, with 12 bases separating them. The specimen sequenced was blood. This rearrangement joins TRBV5-6 to TRBJ2-7; D may be TRBD1 or TRBD2 (5 bases each). This sequence originates from a female donor with papillary thyroid cancer or a benign thyroid nodule (not recorded which). Some clones in this sample may be carry-over from other donors' samples. CDR3 protein: CASSLLGDSSYEQYF. CDR3 DNA: TGTGCCAGCAGCTTACTGGGGGATAGCTCCTACGAGCAGTACTTC.